This T cell receptor beta chain originates from a study of response to subunit inactivated influenza vaccine. Regarding the study as a whole: Each seasonal flu vaccination may recruit only limited new T cells, authors suggested.

Comment on this clonotype: Its antigen is as yet unknown.

From the RT-PCR reads, TCRdb called clonotypes with MiXCR, one entry per CDR3 protein. The sample carries approximately 310,000 distinct CDR3 sequences, 21% recorded once. This CDR3 has 14 amino acids. Trimming cost V 4 bases and J 6 bases, with 13 bases left between them. CDR1 is MGHRA and CDR2 is YSYEKL in the germline V gene. This sequence joins TRBV4-1 and TRBJ2-1; D ambiguous. The material was PBMCs from blood, obtained approximately 22 months after vaccination. This TCR derives from a man aged 50 to 69 who received an inactivated influenza vaccine. Written as DNA, the CDR3 is TGCGCCAGCAGCCTGACCGGCCCTTCCAATGAGCAGTTCTTC. It is translated as CASSLTGPSNEQFF.